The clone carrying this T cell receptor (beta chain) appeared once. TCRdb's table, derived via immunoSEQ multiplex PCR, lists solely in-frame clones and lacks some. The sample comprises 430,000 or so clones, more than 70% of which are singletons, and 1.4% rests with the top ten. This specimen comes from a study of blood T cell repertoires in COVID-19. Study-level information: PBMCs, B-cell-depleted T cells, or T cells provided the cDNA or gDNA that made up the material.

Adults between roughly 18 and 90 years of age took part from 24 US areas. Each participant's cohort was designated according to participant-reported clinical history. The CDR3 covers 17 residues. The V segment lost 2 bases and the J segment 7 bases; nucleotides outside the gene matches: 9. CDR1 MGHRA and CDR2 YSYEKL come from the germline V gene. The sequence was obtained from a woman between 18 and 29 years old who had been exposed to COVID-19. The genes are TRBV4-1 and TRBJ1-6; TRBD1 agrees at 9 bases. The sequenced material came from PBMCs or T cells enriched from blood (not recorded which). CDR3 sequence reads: CASSQFTGQGLNSPLHF. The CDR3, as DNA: TGCGCCAGCAGCCAATTCACGGGACAGGGCCTAAATTCACCCCTCCACTTT.